This TCR beta chain was found in a study of T-cell memory formation after mild COVID-19. Germline assignment: CDR1 DFQATT and CDR2 SNEGSKA (reference sequence). V lost 5 bases and J lost 0; bases outside the gene matches: 4. The CDR3 consists of 13 residues. It was 5'RACE with constant-segment primers that produced the TCR alpha and TCR beta cDNA libraries, which carried sample barcodes and UMIs. TCRdb processed the 5' RACE reads anew with MiXCR; each CDR3 protein has one entry. The top ten hold under 25% of the sample, which has just over 300,000 distinct CDR3 sequences, approximately 19% seen once.

The chain recombines TRBV20-1 with TRBJ2-7; TRBD1 matches at 7 bases. Sequenced: PBMCs or a T cell subset sorted from them (not recorded which). The receptor was isolated from a man aged 18 to 30 who had mild COVID-19 (a few samples of this study predate the infection). Cell type and time point are not known. CDR3 DNA: TGCAGTGCTTACCACAGGGGCTCCTACGAGCAGTACGTC. The encoded protein is CSAYHRGSYEQYV.